Sequencing of this T cell receptor beta chain was carried out in a study of PD-L1 blockade in urothelial cancer. On the study more broadly: The researchers analyzed blood 3 weeks (second dose) and 6 weeks after treatment start.

The time point: pretreatment peripheral blood. The CDR3 covers 18 residues. Germline loops: CDR1 SEHNR, CDR2 FQNEAQ (reference sequence). Trimming took 5 bases from V and 3 from J, leaving 20 bases between them. Data came from immunoSEQ multiplex PCR; TCRdb stores just in-frame clones and leaves some out. The table has 70,000 to 75,000 clones, roughly 84% seen once. The clonotype comes from a woman in her 70s with urothelial cancer. This sequence joins TRBV7-9 and TRBJ1-6; no clear D. This specimen was PBMCs, taken around atezolizumab (anti-PD-L1) treatment. The CDR3 reads CASSRMREYTGYNSPLHF. Written as DNA, the CDR3 is TGTGCCAGCAGCCGGATGAGGGAATACACGGGCTATAATTCACCCCTCCACTTT.